Below are 28 T cell receptor beta chains sequenced from a single sample in a study of CD8 T cells in ankylosing spondylitis. TCRdb called the 5' RACE reads again in MiXCR, with one record for every CDR3 protein. The sample consists of hundreds of thousands of distinct CDR3 sequences, around 20% of them appearing once. Specimen: blood, either unsorted or a sorted T cell fraction (not recorded which). The receptors here all came from a female donor with ankylosing spondylitis or in good health (not recorded which).

This clonotype was found many times. J is TRBJ1-2 and V is TRBV27; 9 bases map to TRBD1. This CDR3 region has 13 residues. The V gene end was trimmed by 5 bases and the J gene end by 7 bases; junction bases not matched to a gene: 5. Germline V CDR1 and CDR2: MNHEY, SMNVEV (reference sequence). The CDR3, as DNA: TGTGCCAGCAGTAAACAGGGGGCAGTTGGCTACACCTTC. Amino acids: CASSKQGAVGYTF.

This clonotype was found once. The chain recombines TRBV20-1 with TRBJ2-7; D possibly corresponds to TRBD1 (5 bases). The germline V gene has CDR1 DFQATT and CDR2 SNEGSKA (reference sequence). CDR3 length equals 14 residues. V was trimmed by 6 bases and J by 5 bases, leaving 20 bases between them. CDR3 DNA: TGCAGTGCGCCCGGTTGGCAGGGAAAAAACGAGCAGTACTTC. It yields the protein CSAPGWQGKNEQYF.

The CDR3 spells CAISGSIRDSPLHF. The CDR3 bases are TGTGCCATCAGTGGCAGTATTCGCGATTCACCCCTCCACTTT. The chain joins TRBV10-3 to TRBJ1-6; no definite D call. Germline V gene data show CDR1 as ENHRY and CDR2 as SYGVKD. Trimming took 4 bases from V and 8 from J, leaving 12 bases between them. The CDR3 totals 14 residues.

The V gene is TRBV11-2, the J gene TRBJ2-7; D unclear. Per germline, CDR1 SGHAT and CDR2 FQNNGV. The CDR3 length is 13 residues. V was cut by 0 bases and J by 2 bases, with 5 bases left in between. The DNA for the CDR3 is TGTGCCAGCAGCTTAGAGTACGCCTACGAGCAGTACTTC. As protein: CASSLEYAYEQYF.

This clonotype was counted only a few times. The chain has TRBV12-3 or TRBV12-4 and TRBJ2-2; 9 bases are shared with TRBD2. Unmatched junction bases numbered 7, after V lost 4 bases and J lost 7 bases. CDR3 length equals 15 residues. The CDR3 region is CASSSSFSGSGELFF. Here the CDR3 DNA reads TGTGCCAGCAGTTCTTCTTTTAGCGGGAGCGGGGAGCTGTTTTTT.

This clonotype was seen a handful of times. V gene TRBV6-1 combines with J gene TRBJ1-3; a possible D gene is TRBD1 (5 bases). The V and J ends lost 1 base and 3 bases respectively, with 19 bases between them. Germline V lookup: CDR1 MNHNS, CDR2 SASEGT. The CDR3 has 18 residues. The DNA for the CDR3 is TGTGCCAGCAGTGAAGAATTTGCCCAGGGATTCTTTGGAAACACCATATATTTT. Translating gives CASSEEFAQGFFGNTIYF.

This clonotype has more than one count but fewer than ten. This rearrangement joins TRBV7-2 to TRBJ1-5; 7 bases match TRBD1. V was pared by 6 bases and J by 3 bases, with 8 bases of the junction left unmatched. From germline, CDR1 is SGHTA and CDR2 FQGNSA. This CDR3 is 15 amino acids long. The CDR3 region has the DNA TGTGCCAGCAGATACAGGGGAGGGGACAATCAGCCCCAGCATTTT. As protein: CASRYRGGDNQPQHF.

This clonotype was seen a handful of times. The V and J genes are TRBV20-1 and TRBJ1-1; a possible D gene is TRBD1 (6 bases). The length of the CDR3 is 13 residues. Germline V gene lookup returns CDR1 DFQATT and CDR2 SNEGSKA (reference sequence). With 3 bases removed from V and 4 bases from J, the gap between germline ends came to 12 bases. This CDR3 is CSASGQGTTEAFF. CDR3 coding DNA: TGCAGTGCTAGTGGGCAGGGGACCACTGAAGCTTTCTTT.

This clonotype was recorded a few times. The chain couples TRBV5-1 to TRBJ2-5; 9 bases are a match to TRBD2. Germline loops: CDR1 SGHRS, CDR2 YFSETQ. The CDR3 has 14 residues. J was trimmed by 6 bases and V by 0 bases; bases with no gene match: 3. The CDR3 spells CASSLVAGVQTQYF. For the CDR3, the DNA is TGCGCCAGCAGCTTGGTAGCGGGAGTGCAGACCCAGTACTTC.

This clonotype appeared many times. The V and J genes are TRBV20-1 and TRBJ1-1, with D maybe TRBD1 (5 bases). This CDR3 has 15 amino acids. Deletions cut 5 bases from V and 1 base from J, with 17 bases between. CDR1 and CDR2 from the germline V gene are DFQATT and SNEGSKA (reference sequence). The chain's CDR3 is CSAPSRAGRNTEAFF. The DNA for the CDR3 is TGCAGTGCTCCCTCTAGAGCAGGGAGGAACACTGAAGCTTTCTTT.

This clonotype was observed a handful of times. This rearrangement joins TRBV18 to TRBJ2-1; 13 nucleotides align to TRBD2. The V segment lost 4 bases and the J segment 6 bases; nucleotides outside the gene matches: 12. The CDR3 runs 18 residues. Germline V gene lookup returns CDR1 KGHSH and CDR2 LQKENI. This CDR3 reads CASSLTPGLAGVGNEQFF. The DNA of the CDR3 is TGTGCCAGCTCACTTACCCCCGGACTAGCGGGAGTGGGCAATGAGCAGTTCTTC.

V gene TRBV6-2 or TRBV6-3 combines with J gene TRBJ2-2; 8 bases are a match to TRBD2. Germline V gene lookup returns CDR1 MNHEY and CDR2 SVGEGT. The CDR3 covers 15 residues. Unmatched junction bases numbered 5, after V lost 4 bases and J lost 4 bases. CDR3 nucleotide sequence: TGTGCCAGCAGTTTAATAGCGGGACGCACCGGGGAGCTGTTTTTT. Its protein product is CASSLIAGRTGELFF.

In this sample, this clonotype turned up a few times. The rearrangement joins TRBV6-1 to TRBJ1-2; TRBD1 is a possible D gene (6 bases). Germline V CDR1 and CDR2: MNHNS, SASEGT. The CDR3 extends over 15 amino acids. Trimming cost V 7 bases and J 8 bases, with 23 bases left between them. CDR3 amino acids: CASTLRVAGVNGYTF. The CDR3 DNA reads as TGTGCCAGCACCCTACGGGTAGCAGGGGTCAACGGCTACACCTTC.

This clonotype has ten or more counts. The V gene is TRBV6-5, the J gene TRBJ2-7; no firm D call. V was shortened by 11 bases and J by 3 bases, with 11 bases between the two germline ends. The CDR3 loop spans 11 amino acids. CDR1 is MNHEY and CDR2 is SVGAGI in the germline V gene. Here the CDR3 reads CAAASNYEQYF. In DNA form, the CDR3 reads TGTGCCGCAGCCTCCAACTACGAGCAGTACTTC.

This clonotype occurred a few times. V and J are TRBV24-1 and TRBJ2-2, with TRBD1 as a possible D gene (5 bases). With 3 bases removed from V and 2 bases from J, the gap between germline ends came to 9 bases. The CDR3 totals 15 residues. Germline V gene lookup returns CDR1 KGHDR and CDR2 SFDVKD. CDR3 bases: TGTGCCACCAGTGATCCGACAGTCAACACCGGGGAGCTGTTTTTT. Residues: CATSDPTVNTGELFF.

This clonotype was seen at least ten times. This rearrangement joins TRBV9 to TRBJ1-2, with no clear D. The ends were cut back, 2 bases at V and 6 bases at J, with 14 bases in the middle. Germline V gives CDR1 SGDLS, CDR2 YYNGEE. The CDR3 sequence is 14 residues long. The DNA for the CDR3 is TGTGCCAGCAGCGTCGACGGGAAGGGAGATGGCTACACCTTC. Translation: CASSVDGKGDGYTF.

The chain carries TRBV6-5 and TRBJ2-7; weak D call: TRBD2 (7 bases). Trimming removed 2 bases from V and 4 bases from J, with 15 bases in between. In germline, CDR1 is MNHEY, CDR2 SVGAGI. CDR3 length: 15 amino acids. This CDR3 reads CASSYPMGGAYEQYF. For the CDR3, the DNA is TGTGCCAGCAGTTACCCGATGGGGGGGGCTTACGAGCAGTACTTC.

As to this clonotype: The junction departs from the called germline gene at one end, perhaps through a read error. The chain combines TRBV5-6 with TRBJ2-1, with 8 bases lining up with TRBD2. The V gene's germline CDR1 is SGHDT and CDR2 YYEEEE. The CDR3 has 15 residues. CDR3 sequence (DNA): TGTGCCAGCAGCTTGTATAGCGGGGCGGACAATGAGCGGTTCTTC. It encodes CASSLYSGADNERFF.

This clonotype was counted between two and nine times. The chain combines TRBV6-1 with TRBJ2-2; D unresolved. CDR3 size: 15 residues. Germline V gives CDR1 MNHNS, CDR2 SASEGT. Trimming removed 5 bases at V and 2 bases at J, with 12 bases between. In DNA form, the CDR3 reads TGTGCCAGCAGTAAATTAGTCGTAAACACCGGGGAGCTGTTTTTT. Encoded protein: CASSKLVVNTGELFF.

This clonotype has at least ten counts. The rearrangement links TRBV10-3 to TRBJ1-5, with D hard to call. The CDR3 runs 14 residues. V lost 8 bases, J lost 3 bases, and 14 bases lay in between. The germline CDR1 and CDR2 sequences are ENHRY and SYGVKD. CDR3 in amino acids: CAIQAGSPNQPQHF. In DNA form, the CDR3 reads TGTGCCATCCAGGCGGGGTCCCCCAATCAGCCCCAGCATTTT.

Many counts were recorded for this clonotype. The V gene is TRBV12-3 or TRBV12-4, the J gene TRBJ2-7; 7 nucleotides line up with TRBD2. The CDR3 extends over 15 amino acids. V shed 2 bases, J shed 2 bases, and the junction held 6 bases outside the gene matches. CDR3 DNA sequence: TGTGCCAGCAGTTTAAAGGCGGGGGATCCCTACGAGCAGTACTTC. Its protein is CASSLKAGDPYEQYF.

J is TRBJ2-3 and V is TRBV10-3; 7 bases align to TRBD2. V was clipped by 3 bases and J by 2 bases; unmatched bases: 5. The CDR3 contains 15 residues. The germline CDR1 and CDR2 sequences are ENHRY and SYGVKD. CDR3 protein: CAISEGLAATDTQYF. CDR3 sequence (DNA): TGTGCCATCAGTGAAGGGCTAGCGGCCACAGATACGCAGTATTTT.

This chain uses TRBV6-2 or TRBV6-3 with TRBJ2-3; D may correspond to TRBD1 or TRBD2 (5 bases each). The CDR3 covers 14 residues. CDR1 MNHEY and CDR2 SVGEGT come from the germline V gene. V shed 4 bases and J shed 4 bases, with 12 bases lying between them. The DNA of the CDR3 is TGTGCCAGCAGTTTGGGACCACCTTCAGATACGCAGTATTTT. This encodes CASSLGPPSDTQYF.

This clonotype has a count of ten or more. The chain links TRBV12-3 or TRBV12-4 to TRBJ2-1; 9 nucleotides line up with TRBD2. Unmatched junction bases numbered 5, after V lost 0 bases and J lost 5 bases. The CDR3 contains 16 residues. In DNA, the CDR3 is TGTGCCAGCAGTTTAGCCCTAGCGGGACCAAACAATGAGCAGTTCTTC. Protein sequence: CASSLALAGPNNEQFF.

The chain has TRBV5-6 and TRBJ2-2; 7 nucleotides match TRBD1. The CDR3 extends over 15 amino acids. With 2 bases clipped from V and 6 bases from J, the junction kept 7 bases outside the gene matches. Germline V gene data show CDR1 as SGHDT and CDR2 as YYEEEE. The CDR3 DNA reads as TGTGCCAGCAGCTTCCGGGACAGAGACGCCGGGGAGCTGTTTTTT. Translating it yields CASSFRDRDAGELFF.

In this sample, this clonotype turned up a few times. This sequence joins TRBV10-3 and TRBJ1-4; 8 nucleotides match TRBD1. CDR3 size: 18 residues. The germline gives CDR1 ENHRY, CDR2 SYGVKD. V trimming: 3 bases; J trimming: 8 bases; junction bases outside the gene matches: 17. The CDR3 loop reads CAISDYPLDRVRGEKLFF. DNA for the CDR3: TGTGCCATCAGTGATTATCCTTTGGACAGGGTAAGGGGAGAAAAACTGTTTTTT.

This clonotype was observed a handful of times. J is TRBJ2-7 and V is TRBV4-3, with TRBD1 identical over 9 bases. Losses at the gene ends were 0 bases for V and 4 bases for J; bases not matched to a gene: 4. From germline, CDR1 is LGHNA and CDR2 YSLEER. The CDR3 has 15 residues. This chain's CDR3 is CASSQDQGQGYEQYF. CDR3 DNA: TGCGCCAGCAGCCAAGACCAGGGACAGGGTTACGAGCAGTACTTC.

This clonotype has just a few counts. The genes are TRBV12-3 or TRBV12-4 and TRBJ1-5, with a possible D match to TRBD1 (5 bases). V was cut by 4 bases and J by 2 bases, with 12 bases left in between. The CDR3 sequence is 15 residues long. The CDR3 DNA reads TGTGCCAGCAGTTCCTCAGGGAGAGGCAATCAGCCCCAGCATTTT. Its translation: CASSSSGRGNQPQHF.